The 30 T cell receptor beta chains below come from one sample, sequenced in a study of blood T cell repertoires in COVID-19. Generated by immunoSEQ multiplex PCR, the TCRdb table keeps only in-frame clones and is missing some. The sample holds some 240,000 clones, around three quarters seen once. Sequenced input: peripheral blood. These receptors were collected from a woman between 65 and 79 years old with acute or convalescent COVID-19.

The chain recombines TRBV27 with TRBJ1-6; D ambiguous. Germline V gene sequence: CDR1 MNHEY, CDR2 SMNVEV (reference sequence). The CDR3 has 13 residues. Trimming took 4 bases from V and 7 from J, leaving 8 bases between them. The CDR3 loop is CASSSTGNSPLHF. As DNA, the CDR3 is TGTGCCAGCAGTTCCACGGGGAATTCACCCCTCCACTTT.

Notes on this clone: The junction departs from the called germline gene at one end, perhaps through a read error. The chain combines TRBV19 with TRBJ2-5; 8 nucleotides line up with TRBD2. CDR3 length: 15 amino acids. The germline V gene has CDR1 LNHDA and CDR2 SQIVND (reference sequence). The chain's CDR3 is CVSRVGSGGQETQYF. As DNA, the CDR3 is TGTGTCAGTAGGGTCGGGAGCGGGGGACAAGAGACCCAGTACTTC.

CDR3 sequence (DNA): TGTGCCAGCAGTTCCGGGACAGGGGGCGCTGGGACCCAGTACTTC. Translation: CASSSGTGGAGTQYF. The V and J genes are TRBV2 and TRBJ2-5; TRBD1 aligns across 12 bases. In germline, CDR1 is SNHLY, CDR2 FYNNEI. This CDR3 spans 15 amino acids. V shed 5 bases and J 7 bases; nucleotides not matched to a gene: 8.

The chain joins TRBV9 to TRBJ1-4; unclear D gene. The germline V gene encodes CDR1 SGDLS and CDR2 YYNGEE. This CDR3 has 15 amino acids. Trimming left V 4 bases short and J 0 bases short, with 10 bases between. As DNA, the CDR3 is TGTGCCAGCAGCACCCACAGTGCAACTAATGAAAAACTGTTTTTT. Protein: CASSTHSATNEKLFF.

This chain connects TRBV27 to TRBJ2-7, with TRBD1 as a possible D gene (6 bases). CDR3 length equals 14 residues. CDR1 is MNHEY and CDR2 is SMNVEV in the germline V gene (reference sequence). The germline V and J ends were trimmed by 5 bases and 2 bases, with 13 bases remaining between them. CDR3 sequence reads: CASSPIDRPYEQYV. Written as DNA, the CDR3 is TGTGCCAGCAGTCCCATCGACAGGCCCTACGAGCAGTACGTC.

About this clone itself: At one of its ends the junction is not consistent with the germline gene, which may arise from a read error. The chain carries TRBV29-1 and TRBJ1-1, with TRBD1 matching 11 bases. Per germline, CDR1 SQVTM and CDR2 ANQGSEA. This CDR3 region has 18 residues. CDR3 loop: CSVEEPGQGGGWTTEAFF. The CDR3 DNA reads TGCAGCGTCGAAGAGCCGGGACAGGGGGGCGGTTGGACCACTGAAGCTTTCTTT.

V is TRBV11-2 and J is TRBJ1-2; tentative D call: TRBD1 (5 bases). The CDR3 runs 15 residues. Trimming took 2 bases from V and 4 from J, leaving 14 bases between them. CDR1 SGHAT and CDR2 FQNNGV come from the germline V gene. The CDR3 protein is CASSLSPTRAYGYTF. CDR3 bases: TGTGCCAGCAGCTTAAGCCCCACCAGGGCCTATGGCTACACCTTC.

This chain uses TRBV15 with TRBJ2-7; the D gene is possibly TRBD2 (6 bases). CDR1 and CDR2 from the germline V gene are LNHNV and YYDKDF (reference sequence). The CDR3 runs to 14 residues. Trimming cost V 3 bases and J 3 bases, with 12 bases left between them. This CDR3 is CATSREGGFYEQYF. CDR3 in DNA: TGTGCCACCAGCAGGGAGGGTGGTTTCTACGAGCAGTACTTC.

This chain joins TRBV5-8 and TRBJ1-5, with 7 bases fitting TRBD1. This CDR3 contains 14 residues. V dropped 3 bases and J dropped 5; count of bases not matched to a gene: 5. Germline V gene lookup returns CDR1 SGHTS and CDR2 YDEGEE. The CDR3 loop is CASSSQGYDQPQHF. The CDR3 DNA reads as TGTGCCAGCAGCTCACAGGGGTACGATCAGCCCCAGCATTTT.

The DNA of the CDR3 is TGTGCCATCAAGGTAGGAGGCGGGGGAGGCGTGGATACGCAGTATTTT. Translated: CAIKVGGGGGVDTQYF. The V gene is TRBV10-3, the J gene TRBJ2-3; 7 bases fit TRBD2. J gave up 6 bases and V 7 bases, and 16 bases lay outside the gene matches. This CDR3 has 16 residues. The germline V gene encodes CDR1 ENHRY and CDR2 SYGVKD.

In nucleotides, the CDR3 is TGTGCCAGCAGCTTAGCTCGGGACAGGGCCGAGCAGTACTTC. Protein sequence: CASSLARDRAEQYF. The rearrangement uses TRBV7-2 and TRBJ2-7; 9 bases are shared with TRBD1. Germline trimming cut 0 bases from V and 6 bases from J; bases unmatched to any gene: 3. Germline V gene data show CDR1 as SGHTA and CDR2 as FQGNSA. This CDR3 contains 14 residues.

This sequence joins TRBV7-2 and TRBJ2-4, with 8 bases identical to TRBD2. Trimming took 6 bases from V and 9 from J; bases not matched to a gene: 7. The CDR3 is 13 residues long. Looked up from germline, CDR1 is SGHTA and CDR2 is FQGNSA. This CDR3 is CASSRGGQIIQYF. The CDR3 bases are TGTGCCAGCAGTCGGGGGGGCCAGATCATTCAGTACTTC.

This clone was counted many times. The chain joins TRBV27 to TRBJ1-2; no definite D call. Trimming shortened V by 11 bases and J by 5 bases, and 12 bases separated the two germline ends. CDR3 length: 11 amino acids. Germline CDR1 MNHEY, CDR2 SMNVEV (reference sequence). CDR3 region: CARLVSYGYTF. The CDR3 region has the DNA TGTGCCCGGTTAGTGAGTTATGGCTACACCTTC.

In its sample, this clone was seen once. The chain carries TRBV9 and TRBJ2-2, with 7 bases fitting TRBD1. CDR3 length: 16 residues. Germline CDR1 is SGDLS and CDR2 is YYNGEE. Trimming took 2 bases from V and 6 from J; bases not matched to a gene: 10. The CDR3 sequence: CASSVVSQGNSGELFF. As DNA, the CDR3 is TGTGCCAGCAGCGTGGTTTCACAGGGGAATTCCGGGGAGCTGTTTTTT.

The rearrangement joins TRBV23-1 to TRBJ2-7; tentative D call: TRBD2 (7 bases). TRBV23-1 is an ORF, and what it does is uncertain. V lost 7 bases, J lost 1 base, and 14 bases lay in between. CDR3 length: 14 amino acids. CDR3 sequence reads: CASKGGRRSYEQYF. As DNA, the CDR3 is TGCGCCAGCAAGGGGGGGCGCAGATCCTACGAGCAGTACTTC.

J is TRBJ2-7 and V is TRBV15; 8 positions agree with TRBD2. Germline V gives CDR1 LNHNV, CDR2 YYDKDF (reference sequence). V was pared by 3 bases and J by 1 base, with 5 bases of the junction left unmatched. This CDR3 is built from 15 residues. The CDR3 here is CATSRAGGGSYEQYF. The CDR3 DNA reads as TGTGCCACCAGCAGGGCGGGGGGCGGGTCCTACGAGCAGTACTTC.

CDR3 bases: TGTGCCAGCAGCTTGGCCTTCCGGGACAGGGCAGGGTACGAGCAGTACTTC. Amino acids: CASSLAFRDRAGYEQYF. The rearrangement joins TRBV5-6 to TRBJ2-7, with TRBD1 matching over 9 bases. The ends lost 0 bases at V and 4 bases at J; junction bases unmatched: 11. Germline CDR1 SGHDT, CDR2 YYEEEE. CDR3 length equals 17 residues.

The V and J genes are TRBV9 and TRBJ2-3; 14 bases line up with TRBD2. The CDR3 contains 19 residues. V lost 1 base, J lost 6 bases, and 13 bases stayed unmatched. Germline V CDR1 and CDR2: SGDLS, YYNGEE. The CDR3 is CASSVTGTSGGALSDTQYF. DNA for the CDR3: TGTGCCAGCAGCGTAACCGGGACTAGCGGGGGAGCCTTGAGCGATACGCAGTATTTT.

This clone is judged medium-sized. V gene TRBV11-2 combines with J gene TRBJ2-7, with D possibly being TRBD1 (6 bases). The germline CDR1 and CDR2 sequences are SGHAT and FQNNGV. CDR3 length equals 14 residues. The V gene lost 0 bases and the J gene lost 7 bases, with 13 bases spanning the gap. The CDR3 bases are TGTGCCAGCAGCTTAGACTCCACAGGGAGAGAGCAGTACGTC. It encodes CASSLDSTGREQYV.

The chain is built from TRBV18 and TRBJ1-1, with 8 bases that match TRBD1. The ends lost 4 bases at V and 4 bases at J; junction bases unmatched: 5. In germline, CDR1 is KGHSH, CDR2 LQKENI. There are 14 residues in the CDR3. Here the CDR3 reads CASSLSDRGTEAFF. CDR3 bases: TGTGCCAGCTCACTTAGTGACAGGGGCACTGAAGCTTTCTTT.

This clone has only a few counts. V is TRBV6-1 and J is TRBJ2-7, with D tentatively TRBD1 (6 bases). The CDR3 is 16 amino acids. V was cut by 2 bases and J by 0 bases, with 14 bases left in between. The germline V gene has CDR1 MNHNS and CDR2 SASEGT. The CDR3 loop reads CASSEFMRGSSYEQYV. For the CDR3, the DNA is TGTGCCAGCAGTGAATTTATGAGGGGGAGCTCCTACGAGCAGTACGTC.

V gene TRBV2 combines with J gene TRBJ2-1, with 10 bases fitting TRBD2. The CDR3 totals 14 residues. Germline trimming cut 4 bases from V and 10 bases from J; bases unmatched to any gene: 7. Germline V gives CDR1 SNHLY, CDR2 FYNNEI. DNA for the CDR3: TGTGCCAGCAGTGGACCAGCGGGGGGGAGGGAGCAGTTCTTC. It codes for CASSGPAGGREQFF. Supplemented by reference TRBV2 and TRBJ2-1, the full variable domain reads EPEVTQTPSHQVTQMGQEVILRCVPISNHLYFYWYRQILGQKVEFLVSFYNNEISEKSEIFDDQFSVERPDGSNFTLKIRSTKLEDSAMYFCASSGPAGGREQFFGPGTRLTVL.

The V and J genes are TRBV7-2 and TRBJ2-3; TRBD2 matches 11 bases. Germline loops: CDR1 SGHTA, CDR2 FQGNSA. The J segment lost 4 bases and the V segment lost 4 bases, leaving 10 bases of the junction unmatched. This CDR3 has 17 residues. CDR3 bases: TGTGCCAGCAGCTCCTATACCCGTAGCGGGGGGGCAGATACGCAGTATTTT. Translating gives CASSSYTRSGGADTQYF.

V is TRBV5-1 and J is TRBJ2-1, with TRBD1 identical over 7 bases. V was clipped by 6 bases and J by 5 bases; unmatched bases: 8. Per the germline V gene, CDR1 is SGHRS and CDR2 is YFSETQ. This CDR3 is 14 amino acids long. The CDR3 region is CASKTGTANNEQFF. The CDR3 DNA sequence: TGCGCCAGCAAAACCGGGACAGCAAACAATGAGCAGTTCTTC.

The chain has TRBV19 and TRBJ2-5; 15 bases agree with TRBD2. J was trimmed by 3 bases and V by 7 bases; bases with no gene match: 3. The CDR3 is 15 amino acids. CDR1 is LNHDA and CDR2 is SQIVND in the germline V gene (reference sequence). Here the CDR3 reads CASTGLAGGEETQYF. DNA of the CDR3: TGTGCCAGTACCGGACTAGCGGGGGGGGAAGAGACCCAGTACTTC.

This clone showed up just once. V is TRBV19 and J is TRBJ1-2; TRBD1 agrees at 8 bases. The CDR3 is 16 amino acids. V dropped 5 bases and J dropped 4; count of bases not matched to a gene: 12. Germline values: CDR1 LNHDA, CDR2 SQIVND (reference sequence). In nucleotides, the CDR3 is TGTGCCAGTAGTTCGCGCGGACAGGGCGGGGGCTATGGCTACACCTTC. Protein: CASSSRGQGGGYGYTF.

Concerning this clone itself: This CDR3 is also generated by other DNA sequences in the sample. The chain is built from TRBV24-1 and TRBJ2-1; D is possibly TRBD1 (6 bases). Trimming took 4 bases from V and 9 from J, leaving 9 bases between them. The CDR3 totals 12 residues. The germline gives CDR1 KGHDR, CDR2 SFDVKD. CDR3 sequence: CATSEQGLEQFF. The CDR3 bases are TGTGCCACCAGTGAGCAGGGGCTTGAGCAGTTCTTC.

This clone was seen only a few times. The chain combines TRBV6-5 with TRBJ2-2, with D maybe TRBD2 (5 bases). V was clipped by 11 bases and J by 5 bases, with 21 bases between them. The CDR3 consists of 15 residues. The germline CDR1 and CDR2 sequences are MNHEY and SVGAGI. The CDR3 is CAAQRAAKRTGELFF. As DNA, the CDR3 is TGTGCCGCCCAGAGGGCGGCCAAACGGACCGGGGAGCTGTTTTTT.

This clone has more than one count but fewer than ten. The J gene is TRBJ2-1, the V gene TRBV2; D not certain. The germline V and J ends were trimmed by 6 bases and 3 bases, with 12 bases remaining between them. The CDR3 sequence is 14 residues long. In germline, CDR1 is SNHLY, CDR2 FYNNEI. The CDR3 is CASSPDSGYNEQFF. In nucleotides, the CDR3 is TGTGCCAGCAGCCCAGACTCGGGCTACAATGAGCAGTTCTTC.

This clone was seen many times. The chain joins TRBV7-8 to TRBJ2-1; 7 positions match TRBD2. CDR1 SGHVS and CDR2 FQNEAQ come from the germline V gene. This CDR3 contains 15 residues. J gave up 4 bases and V 5 bases, and 8 bases lay outside the gene matches. CDR3 bases: TGTGCCAGCAGCCCACTGGGGGGGAGTTACAATGAGCAGTTCTTC. It is translated as CASSPLGGSYNEQFF.